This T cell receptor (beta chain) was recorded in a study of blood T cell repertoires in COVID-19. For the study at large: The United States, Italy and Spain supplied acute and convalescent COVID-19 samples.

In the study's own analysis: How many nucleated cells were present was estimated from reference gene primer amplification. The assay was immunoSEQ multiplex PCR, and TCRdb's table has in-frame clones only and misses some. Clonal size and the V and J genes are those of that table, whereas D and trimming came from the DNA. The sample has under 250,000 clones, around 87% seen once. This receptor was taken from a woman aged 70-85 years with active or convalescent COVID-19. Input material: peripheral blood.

The CDR3 DNA reads as TGTGCCAGCAGCCCCGGACAGGGTAGGAACACTGAAGCTTTCTTT. The encoded protein is CASSPGQGRNTEAFF. This rearrangement joins TRBV6-5 to TRBJ1-1; the match to TRBD1 covers 8 bases. This CDR3 contains 15 residues. The V gene's germline CDR1 is MNHEY and CDR2 SVGAGI. The trim removed 6 bases at V and 1 base at J, leaving 7 bases unmatched.